These 11 T cell receptor beta chains were all obtained from the same sample, sequenced in a study of shared clonotypes between healthy human individuals. Sequencing was performed with immunoSEQ multiplex PCR; in TCRdb, only in-frame clones are kept and a portion is missing. The sample shows about 1 million clones, roughly 75% of them seen only once. The sequenced sample was memory CD4+ T cells sorted from blood. Subset meaning: CD45RA-negative fraction. Every receptor here comes from a man younger than 30 in good health.

V is TRBV2 and J is TRBJ1-4; 7 bases line up with TRBD1. V gave up 7 bases and J gave up 5 bases; unmatched junction bases: 7. The CDR3 length is 14 residues. Germline loops: CDR1 SNHLY, CDR2 FYNNEI. DNA for the CDR3: TGTGCCAGCATTGCCGGGACAGCAAATGAAAAACTGTTTTTT. Its translation: CASIAGTANEKLFF.

This clone was counted at least ten times. V and J are TRBV6-1 and TRBJ2-7; TRBD2 is a possible D gene (6 bases). V lost 5 bases and J 3 bases, leaving 8 bases between the germline ends. The CDR3 is made up of 12 amino acids. CDR1 and CDR2 (germline): MNHNS, SASEGT. In DNA, the CDR3 is TGTGCCAGCAGTACGCGGGGCTACGAGCAGTACTTC. Its translation is CASSTRGYEQYF.

This clone turned up a few times. The sample contains more than one DNA sequence encoding this CDR3. This sequence joins TRBV30 and TRBJ1-1; the match to TRBD1 covers 7 bases. CDR1 and CDR2 from the germline V gene are GTSNPN and SVGIG (reference sequence). The length of the CDR3 is 12 residues. Unmatched junction bases numbered 3, after V lost 4 bases and J lost 4 bases. This CDR3 is CAWNSGGTEAFF. DNA of the CDR3: TGTGCCTGGAATTCAGGGGGCACTGAAGCTTTCTTT.

The gene calls are TRBV2 and TRBJ2-2, with D possibly being TRBD1 or TRBD2 (5 bases each). CDR1 and CDR2 from the germline V gene are SNHLY and FYNNEI. This CDR3 comprises 16 residues. V gave up 2 bases and J gave up 3 bases, with 13 bases separating them. CDR3: CASSEWGIWDTGELFF. The CDR3 bases are TGTGCCAGCAGTGAATGGGGGATTTGGGACACCGGGGAGCTGTTTTTT.

This clone was found a few times. The rearrangement joins TRBV5-8 to TRBJ2-3, with a possible D match to TRBD1 (5 bases). The CDR3 consists of 14 residues. V was pared by 0 bases and J by 2 bases, with 7 bases between. Per the germline V gene, CDR1 is SGHTS and CDR2 is YDEGEE. Here the CDR3 DNA reads TGTGCCAGCAGCTTGGGACAGTTCACAGATACGCAGTATTTT. This gives the protein CASSLGQFTDTQYF.

V usage is TRBV25-1 and J usage is TRBJ1-2; the D is unclear. CDR1 and CDR2 from the germline V gene are MGHDK and SYGVNS. The germline V and J ends were trimmed by 1 base and 4 bases, with 4 bases remaining between them. This CDR3 is built from 12 residues. The CDR3 sequence: CASSESSYGYTF. In DNA form, the CDR3 reads TGTGCCAGCAGTGAATCAAGCTATGGCTACACCTTC.

The genes are TRBV6-1 and TRBJ2-7; the D is unclear. Germline CDR1 reads MNHNS; CDR2 reads SASEGT. Trimming stripped 6 bases from V and 3 bases from J, with 12 bases between. This CDR3 spans 13 amino acids. In DNA form, the CDR3 reads TGTGCCAGCAGCCAGAGACGGTACTACGAGCAGTACTTC. Translating gives CASSQRRYYEQYF.

As to this clone: Other DNA sequences in this specimen translate into the identical CDR3. The rearrangement uses TRBV4-1 and TRBJ2-3; D is ambiguous. The V and J ends lost 3 bases and 4 bases respectively, with 2 bases between them. The CDR3 consists of 11 residues. Germline V gene sequence: CDR1 MGHRA, CDR2 YSYEKL. DNA of the CDR3: TGCGCCAGCAGCCAGGCAGATACGCAGTATTTT. It translates to CASSQADTQYF.

This clone has just a few counts. V usage is TRBV23-1 and J usage is TRBJ1-6; possibly TRBD1 for D (6 bases). TRBV23-1 is an ORF, with its function uncertain. V lost 3 bases and J 9 bases, leaving 12 bases between the germline ends. The CDR3 totals 14 residues. The CDR3 loop reads CASSQGRGISPLHF. CDR3 DNA: TGCGCCAGCAGTCAGGGAAGGGGGATTTCACCCCTCCACTTT.

V and J are TRBV7-5 and TRBJ1-2; TRBD1 is the table's D call and was not checked against the DNA. TRBV7-5 is given as a pseudogene. The CDR3 extends over 14 amino acids. As DNA, the CDR3 is TGTGCCAGCAGCCCGAAAACAGGGAACTATGGCTACACCTTC. Translating gives CASSPKTGNYGYTF.

This chain joins TRBV7-2 and TRBJ2-2, with D uncertain. The CDR3 runs 12 residues. Germline V gene lookup returns CDR1 SGHTA and CDR2 FQGNSA. Trimming shortened V by 1 base and J by 8 bases, and 5 bases separated the two germline ends. The CDR3 DNA follows: TGTGCCAGCAGCTTAGGAAGGGGGGAGCTGTTTTTT. Protein product: CASSLGRGELFF.